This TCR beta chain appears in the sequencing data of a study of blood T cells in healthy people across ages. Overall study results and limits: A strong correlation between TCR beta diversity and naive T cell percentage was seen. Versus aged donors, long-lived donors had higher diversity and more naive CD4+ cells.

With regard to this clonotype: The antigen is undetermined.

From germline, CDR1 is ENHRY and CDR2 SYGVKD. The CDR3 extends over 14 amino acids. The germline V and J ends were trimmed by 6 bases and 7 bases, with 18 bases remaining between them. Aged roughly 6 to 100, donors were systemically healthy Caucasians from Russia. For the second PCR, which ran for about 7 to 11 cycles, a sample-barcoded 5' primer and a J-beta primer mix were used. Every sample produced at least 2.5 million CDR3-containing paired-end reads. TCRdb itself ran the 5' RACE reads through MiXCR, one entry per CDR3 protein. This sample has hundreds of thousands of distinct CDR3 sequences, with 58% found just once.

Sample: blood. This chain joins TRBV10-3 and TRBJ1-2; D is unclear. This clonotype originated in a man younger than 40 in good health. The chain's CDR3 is CAIRNQRSPGGYTF. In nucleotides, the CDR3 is TGTGCCATCAGGAACCAGCGGTCCCCAGGTGGCTACACCTTC.